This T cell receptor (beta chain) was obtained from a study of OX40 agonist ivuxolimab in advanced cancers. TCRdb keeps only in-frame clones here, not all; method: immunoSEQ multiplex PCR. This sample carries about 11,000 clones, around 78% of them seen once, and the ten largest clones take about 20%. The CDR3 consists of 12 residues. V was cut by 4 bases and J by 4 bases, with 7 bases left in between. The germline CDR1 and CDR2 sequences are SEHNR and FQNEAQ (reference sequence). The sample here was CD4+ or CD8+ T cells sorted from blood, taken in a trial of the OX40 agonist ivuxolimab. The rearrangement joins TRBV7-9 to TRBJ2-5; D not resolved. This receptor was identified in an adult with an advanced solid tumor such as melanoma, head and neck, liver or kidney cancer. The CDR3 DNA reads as TGTGCCAGCAGCTACCCGTCAGAGACCCAGTACTTC. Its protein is CASSYPSETQYF.